Shown below are 6 T cell receptor beta chains from a single sample sequenced in a study of molecular identifiers for immune sequencing clone quantification. TCRdb itself ran the PCR reads through MiXCR, one entry per CDR3 protein. The data show 65,000 or so distinct CDR3 sequences, with about 18% seen just once and 1.5% to 1.8% held by the top ten. Sequencing was done on a sample of naive CD8+ T cells from blood, with Jurkat cell RNA spiked in. The subset was: FACS-sorted CD8+CD4-CCR7+CD45RA+ naive T cells. The receptor source for this set is a human donor in good health. Some libraries in this study had Jurkat cell RNA spiked in.

Concerning this clonotype: A much larger clone differs from this one at a single base, so this may be a read error. This rearrangement joins TRBV9 to TRBJ1-1; D is ambiguous. CDR3 length equals 13 residues. The V gene's germline CDR1 is SGDLS and CDR2 YYNGEE. Here the CDR3 reads CASSVVKNTEACF. The CDR3 nucleotides read TGTGCCAGCAGCGTAGTCAAGAACACTGAAGCTTGCTTT.

V is TRBV2 and J is TRBJ1-6; D possibly corresponds to TRBD1 (5 bases). This CDR3 is 17 amino acids long. V lost 8 bases and J lost 0, with 17 bases in between. Germline values: CDR1 SNHLY, CDR2 FYNNEI. This chain's CDR3 is CASFHIIDSSYNSPLHF. The DNA for the CDR3 is TGTGCCAGCTTCCACATAATAGACAGCTCCTATAATTCACCCCTCCACTTT.

This clonotype has ten or more counts. The chain employs TRBV27 and TRBJ2-2; D unresolved. The CDR3 has 12 residues. Germline values: CDR1 MNHEY, CDR2 SMNVEV (reference sequence). Trimming removed 1 base at V and 5 bases at J, with 2 bases between. CDR3 sequence: CASSLFTGELFF. The CDR3 nucleotides are TGTGCCAGCAGTTTATTTACCGGGGAGCTGTTTTTT.

This clonotype showed up many times. This rearrangement joins TRBV7-9 to TRBJ1-1; D is possibly TRBD1 (6 bases). Trimming removed 7 bases from V and 0 bases from J, with 15 bases in between. The germline V gene has CDR1 SEHNR and CDR2 FQNEAQ (reference sequence). CDR3 size: 15 residues. The CDR3 nucleotides read TGTGCCAGCAACTCCGACGACAGGATGAACACTGAAGCTTTCTTT. It specifies CASNSDDRMNTEAFF.

The sample holds a few counts of this clonotype. A much larger clone sits a single nucleotide away, making a read error possible. This sequence joins TRBV4-2 and TRBJ2-5; D is perhaps TRBD2 (6 bases). This CDR3 has 15 amino acids. Germline V gene lookup returns CDR1 LGHNA and CDR2 YNFKEQ. The CDR3 here is CACSQDLRDQETQYF. Written as DNA, the CDR3 is TGTGCCTGCAGCCAAGATCTGCGGGATCAAGAGACCCAGTACTTC.

This clonotype has at least ten counts. The chain couples TRBV4-2 to TRBJ2-3, with D possibly being TRBD1 or TRBD2 (5 bases each). CDR3 length equals 18 residues. Trimming stripped 0 bases from V and 6 bases from J, with 22 bases between. Germline V gene sequence: CDR1 LGHNA, CDR2 YNFKEQ. CDR3 region: CASSQDLLGTVEDDTQYF. In nucleotides, the CDR3 is TGTGCCAGCAGCCAAGATCTATTGGGGACCGTAGAAGACGATACGCAGTATTTT.